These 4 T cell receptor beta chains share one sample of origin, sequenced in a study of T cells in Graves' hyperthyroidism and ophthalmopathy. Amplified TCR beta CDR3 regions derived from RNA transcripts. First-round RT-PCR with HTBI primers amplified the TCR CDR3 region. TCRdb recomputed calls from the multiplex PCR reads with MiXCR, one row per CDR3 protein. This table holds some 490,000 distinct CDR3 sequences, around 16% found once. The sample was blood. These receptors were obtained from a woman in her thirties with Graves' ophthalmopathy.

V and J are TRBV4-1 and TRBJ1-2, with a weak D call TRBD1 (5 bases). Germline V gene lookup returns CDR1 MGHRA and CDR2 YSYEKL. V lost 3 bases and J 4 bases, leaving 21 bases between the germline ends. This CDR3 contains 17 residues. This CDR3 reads CASSHYLNRRSGYGYTF. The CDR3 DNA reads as TGCGCCAGCAGCCATTACTTAAACAGGAGGTCGGGCTATGGCTACACCTTC.

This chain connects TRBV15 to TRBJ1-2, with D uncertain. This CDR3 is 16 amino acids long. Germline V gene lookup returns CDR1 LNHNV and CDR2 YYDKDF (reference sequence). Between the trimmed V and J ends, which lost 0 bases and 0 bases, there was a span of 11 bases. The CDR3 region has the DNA TGTGCCACCAGCAGAGATCTCAGGAATCCTAACTATGGCTACACCTTC. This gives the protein CATSRDLRNPNYGYTF.

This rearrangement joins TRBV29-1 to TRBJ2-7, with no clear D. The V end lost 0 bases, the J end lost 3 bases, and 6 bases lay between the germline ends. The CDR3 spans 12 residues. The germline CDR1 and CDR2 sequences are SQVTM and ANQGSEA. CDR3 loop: CSVEEDGYEQYF. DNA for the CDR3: TGCAGCGTTGAAGAGGACGGCTACGAGCAGTACTTC.

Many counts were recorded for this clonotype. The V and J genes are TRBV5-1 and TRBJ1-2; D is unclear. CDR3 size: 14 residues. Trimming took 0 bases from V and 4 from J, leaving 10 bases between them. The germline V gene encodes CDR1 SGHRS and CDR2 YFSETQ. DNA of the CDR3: TGCGCCAGCAGCTTGGAAAGCGTATCCTATGGCTACACCTTC. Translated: CASSLESVSYGYTF. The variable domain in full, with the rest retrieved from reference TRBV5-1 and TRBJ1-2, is KAGVTQTPRYLIKTRGQQVTLSCSPISGHRSVSWYQQTPGQGLQFLFEYFSETQRNKGNFPGRFSGRQFSNSRSEMNVSTLELGDSALYLCASSLESVSYGYTFGSGTRLTVV.